These 22 T cell receptor beta chains originate from one sample sequenced in a study of tumor-infiltrating lymphocytes in primary liver carcinoma. Making TCR beta cDNA involved around 500 ng total RNA and a constant-region primer. Employing slightly modified ARM-PCR, three nested multiplex PCR rounds were run, and these gave rise to the TCR beta libraries. Both of the initial two PCR rounds ran for nine to ten cycles and employed TRBV1-TRBV30 forward primers alongside a C-beta reverse primer. TCRdb reprocessed the multiplex PCR reads via MiXCR and lists one record per CDR3 protein. Of 300,000 to 400,000 distinct CDR3 sequences detected, 65% appear once; the ten largest clones hold about 6%. Unsorted whole blood supplied the blood RNA, and germline DNA was isolated too. The specimen sequenced was peripheral blood. The receptors here all came from a middle-aged man with primary liver carcinoma and hepatitis B virus infection.

This clonotype appeared many times. J is TRBJ2-7 and V is TRBV6-1; D is perhaps TRBD1 (8 bases). Germline V gives CDR1 MNHNS, CDR2 SASEGT. The CDR3 has 15 residues. Trimming shortened V by 0 bases and J by 4 bases, and 13 bases separated the two germline ends. The CDR3 nucleotides are TGTGCCAGCAGTGAAGCGTACAGGGGGGGATACGAGCAGTACTTC. As protein: CASSEAYRGGYEQYF.

CDR3 DNA sequence: TGCGCCAGCAGCACCTTCAGTAGGGACTCCTACAATGAGCAGTTCTTC. It specifies CASSTFSRDSYNEQFF. This chain links TRBV5-1 with TRBJ2-4; D unresolved. The DNA end lines up better with TRBJ2-1; the J call may be wrong. The CDR3 is made up of 16 amino acids. CDR1 SGHRS and CDR2 YFSETQ come from the germline V gene.

In regard to this clonotype: This clone may be a read error of a much larger clone one base away. V usage is TRBV4-2 and J usage is TRBJ2-3, with D uncertain. The germline V gene has CDR1 LGHNA and CDR2 YNFKEQ. The CDR3 runs to 16 residues. The CDR3 protein is CANSQDATPISDTQYF. The CDR3 DNA sequence: TGTGCCAACAGCCAAGACGCGACACCGATTTCAGATACGCAGTATTTT.

A note on this clonotype: A much larger clonotype is one base distant, so this may be a read error. This likely comes from a read error, as the CDR3 has no conserved phenylalanine or tryptophan at its end. This chain uses TRBV5-6 with TRBJ1-3, with D unresolved. V was pared by 4 bases and J by 0 bases, with 14 bases between. The CDR3 sequence is 16 residues long. The germline gives CDR1 SGHDT, CDR2 YYEEEE. The CDR3 spells CASSEIYRDSGNTIYS. The CDR3 nucleotides are TGTGCCAGCAGCGAGATCTACAGAGACTCTGGAAACACCATATATTCT.

This chain connects TRBV20-1 to TRBJ2-2; D is uncertain. Germline V lookup: CDR1 DFQATT, CDR2 SNEGSKA (reference sequence). This CDR3 is 15 amino acids long. Deletions cut 3 bases from V and 6 bases from J, with 17 bases between. CDR3 loop: CSARSAGKVAGELFF. Written as DNA, the CDR3 is TGCAGTGCTAGGTCGGCAGGAAAAGTCGCCGGGGAGCTGTTTTTT.

Concerning this clonotype: It may be a read error: a sequence one base away is much more abundant. The V and J genes are TRBV6-1 and TRBJ2-1, with 8 bases lining up with TRBD1. Trimming removed 8 bases from V and 6 bases from J; junction bases left unmatched: 12. The CDR3 has 15 amino acids. In germline, CDR1 is MNHNS, CDR2 SASEGT. CDR3 sequence reads: CASWQQGVRGNEQFF. As DNA, the CDR3 is TGTGCCAGCTGGCAACAGGGGGTAAGAGGCAATGAGCAGTTCTTC.

There are many counts of this clonotype. The V call is TRBV6-6, the J call TRBJ1-5; D possibly corresponds to TRBD1 (5 bases). The CDR3 is 14 residues long. Germline V gives CDR1 MNHNY, CDR2 SVGAGI (reference sequence). The V and J ends lost 2 bases and 2 bases respectively, with 7 bases between them. CDR3 DNA: TGTGCCAGCAGTTACGGGACTGGCAATCAGCCCCAGCATTTT. Protein product: CASSYGTGNQPQHF.

Turning to this clonotype: A read error may explain this, as a much larger clone is one base away. The CDR3 does not close with the conserved phenylalanine or tryptophan, likely indicating a read error. The gene calls are TRBV6-1 and TRBJ2-7; 8 nucleotides line up with TRBD1. The CDR3 is 13 residues long. Germline V gene data show CDR1 as MNHNS and CDR2 as SASEGT. The junction had 2 bases not matched to a gene; V was cut back by 6 bases and J by 1 base. CDR3 protein: CASRDRESYEQYL. The CDR3 DNA follows: TGTGCCAGCAGGGACAGGGAGTCCTACGAGCAGTACCTC.

Concerning this clonotype itself: A clone one base away is much larger, so this may be a read error. The chain recombines TRBV6-5 with TRBJ1-2; D not certain. The CDR3 length is 13 residues. Germline CDR1 and CDR2: MNHEY and SVGAGI. CDR3 loop: CASSSERAQGYAF. The CDR3 DNA reads as TGTGCCAGCAGTTCCGAGAGGGCGCAAGGCTACGCCTTC.

The chain links TRBV6-2 or TRBV6-3 to TRBJ2-2; TRBD2 matches at 13 bases. The germline gives CDR1 MNHEY, CDR2 SVGEGT. The trim removed 7 bases at V and 13 bases at J, leaving 9 bases unmatched. This CDR3 comprises 14 residues. The CDR3 spells CASTRTSGGWGLFF. CDR3 nucleotides: TGTGCCAGCACCCGGACTAGCGGGGGCTGGGGGCTGTTTTTT.

The rearrangement links TRBV20-1 to TRBJ2-1; no definite D call. The V end was cut by 6 bases, the J end by 4 bases, with 10 bases between. The CDR3 has 12 residues. The germline CDR1 and CDR2 sequences are DFQATT and SNEGSKA (reference sequence). CDR3 nucleotides: TGCAGTGCCGAAGCCACATACAATGAGCAGTTCTTC. Translation: CSAEATYNEQFF.

A word on this clonotype: Just one base apart from a much larger clone, this may be a read error. The conserved phenylalanine or tryptophan normally closing the CDR3 is absent here, so this likely arose from a read error. The J gene is TRBJ1-5, the V gene TRBV28; D unclear. Germline V CDR1 and CDR2: MDHEN, SYDVKM. Trimming took off 5 bases at V and 9 bases at J, with 11 bases between the two ends. The length of the CDR3 is 12 residues. CDR3 nucleotide sequence: TGTGCCAGCAGTCCTCCTCGGGGGCCCCAGCATTCT. It specifies CASSPPRGPQHS.

Turning to this clonotype: The junction shows a germline mismatch at one end, possibly a read error. The chain has TRBV18 and TRBJ1-2; perhaps TRBD1 as D (5 bases). CDR1 KGHSH and CDR2 LQKENI come from the germline V gene. The CDR3 spans 16 residues. CDR3 residues: CASSPLRQGQNYDYTF. The CDR3 nucleotides read TGTGCCAGCTCACCATTGAGGCAGGGCCAGAACTATGACTACACCTTC.

With regard to this clonotype: A much larger clone lies a single base off, so this may be a read error. This chain connects TRBV10-1 to TRBJ2-2; a weak D match, TRBD2 (6 bases). Germline lookup yields CDR1 WNHNN and CDR2 SYGVQD (reference sequence). The ends were cut back, 4 bases at V and 5 bases at J, with 14 bases in the middle. The CDR3 spans 15 residues. CDR3 in DNA: TGCGCCAGCAGTGCTTGGGACTCCCTAACCGGGGAGCTGTTTTTT. This translates into CASSAWDSLTGELFF.

In regard to this clonotype: The junction differs from germline at one of its ends, possibly a read error. The chain combines TRBV14 with TRBJ2-1; D not resolved. The CDR3 extends over 13 amino acids. CDR1 SGHDN and CDR2 FVKESK come from the germline V gene. The CDR3 reads CASGQYKLNEQFF. The CDR3 nucleotides read TGTGCCAGCGGCCAATACAAGCTTAATGAGCAGTTCTTC.

This rearrangement joins TRBV7-6 to TRBJ2-7; D tentatively fits TRBD1 or TRBD2 (5 bases each). The CDR3 spans 15 residues. CDR1 and CDR2 from the germline V gene are SGHVS and FNYEAQ. V lost 5 bases, J lost 4 bases, and 18 bases lay in between. The CDR3 sequence: CASSQSTGRPYEQYF. DNA for the CDR3: TGTGCCAGCAGCCAATCTACGGGACGGCCTTACGAGCAGTACTTC.

The rearrangement links TRBV7-8 to TRBJ2-7, with 12 bases aligning to TRBD1. The CDR3 is 16 residues long. Germline V lookup: CDR1 SGHVS, CDR2 FQNEAQ. With V trimmed by 3 bases and J by 2 bases, 5 bases remained unmatched. The CDR3 loop reads CASSLAGTGGTYEQYF. In DNA, the CDR3 is TGTGCCAGCAGCTTGGCCGGGACAGGGGGCACCTACGAGCAGTACTTC.

This clonotype was detected many times. V gene TRBV6-6 combines with J gene TRBJ2-7; the D is unclear. V was clipped by 2 bases and J by 5 bases, with 16 bases between them. In germline, CDR1 is MNHNY, CDR2 SVGAGI (reference sequence). The CDR3 runs to 15 residues. CDR3 sequence: CASSYLSRPRDEQYF. The CDR3 DNA follows: TGTGCCAGCAGTTACCTTTCGCGCCCTAGGGACGAGCAGTACTTC.

On this clonotype itself: The CDR3 end shows no conserved phenylalanine or tryptophan, and so a read error is likely. The chain's CDR3 is CASSFEDRRGYEQYL. The CDR3 nucleotides are TGTGCCAGCAGCTTCGAGGACAGGAGAGGCTACGAGCAGTACCTC. The chain joins TRBV11-2 to TRBJ2-7; 7 bases match TRBD1. Germline V gene data show CDR1 as SGHAT and CDR2 as FQNNGV. This CDR3 comprises 15 residues. Trimming at V came to 3 bases and at J to 3 bases, leaving 8 bases not matched to a gene.

The chain couples TRBV28 to TRBJ2-7; D unresolved. Germline loops: CDR1 MDHEN, CDR2 SYDVKM. This CDR3 comprises 13 residues. Deletions cut 5 bases from V and 3 bases from J, with 11 bases between. The CDR3 sequence: CASSGTPLYEQYF. CDR3 nucleotides: TGTGCCAGCAGTGGAACTCCACTCTACGAGCAGTACTTC.

Concerning this clonotype itself: Relative to the germline gene, one junction end is altered; a read error may explain this. This rearrangement joins TRBV10-3 to TRBJ2-3, with D hard to call. This CDR3 is built from 17 residues. Germline V gene lookup returns CDR1 ENHRY and CDR2 SYGVKD. This CDR3 reads CTISELKVAEAGDTQYF. In DNA form, the CDR3 reads TGTACCATCAGTGAGTTGAAAGTGGCCGAGGCCGGGGATACGCAGTATTTT.

This clonotype appeared many times. The rearrangement uses TRBV11-2 and TRBJ1-4; D unresolved. Trimming removed 5 bases at V and 0 bases at J, with 10 bases between. The CDR3 is 15 residues long. Germline V gives CDR1 SGHAT, CDR2 FQNNGV. Here the CDR3 reads CASSPYTATNEKLFF. The CDR3 DNA reads TGTGCCAGCAGCCCCTACACAGCAACTAATGAAAAACTGTTTTTT.